The present entry profiles one TCR beta chain with its context. Its antigen is unidentified. The sample originates from a study of T cells in Graves' hyperthyroidism and ophthalmopathy. Germline values: CDR1 SGHRS, CDR2 YFSETQ. V shed 0 bases and J 9 bases; nucleotides not matched to a gene: 8. This CDR3 comprises 14 residues. Patients showing uncontrolled infection, other autoimmune disease, pregnancy or lactation were ineligible. Diagnosis relied on clinical symptoms, serum thyroxine and TRAb, thyroid ultrasound and orbital computed tomography. TCR beta CDR3 regions were amplified from RNA. The HTBI primer set was used in a first-round RT-PCR of the TCR CDR3. TCRdb redid the calling of the multiplex PCR reads with MiXCR, one entry per CDR3 protein. Of hundreds of thousands of distinct CDR3 sequences listed, less than 45% are singletons. Study findings and constraints: Most clonotypes expanded in the thyroid (above 0.001) were also present in blood. Model-based prediction identified ophthalmopathy a median about 6.8 months prior to its onset.

The TCR originated in an adult man with Graves' disease, either hyperthyroidism or ophthalmopathy (not recorded which). The chain employs TRBV5-1 and TRBJ1-2; 7 bases match TRBD1. Material: peripheral blood or thyroid tissue (not recorded which). CDR3 nucleotides: TGCGCCAGCAGCTTGGGGGTAGGGGGCGAAAGCTACACCTTC. Encoded protein: CASSLGVGGESYTF.